One and the same sample provided the 27 T cell receptor beta chains below, sequenced in a study of blood T cells in healthy people across ages. Then a second PCR, running about 7 to 11 cycles, was carried out with a sample-barcoded 5' primer and a J-beta primer mix. TCRdb itself ran the 5' RACE reads through MiXCR, one entry per CDR3 protein. Of roughly 1.4 million distinct CDR3 sequences listed, approximately 60% are singletons. Sequencing was carried out using blood. These receptors came from a man aged 18 to 30 in good health.

This clonotype appeared a single time. The chain couples TRBV7-8 to TRBJ2-2, with TRBD2 matching 8 bases. CDR3 length: 20 amino acids. Trimming cost V 0 bases and J 4 bases; bases outside gene matches: 16. Germline CDR1 SGHVS, CDR2 FQNEAQ. For the CDR3, the DNA is TGTGCCAGCAGCTTAGCGAGGATTAGGGGGACTAGAGGGGGCACCGGGGAGCTGTTTTTT. Translation: CASSLARIRGTRGGTGELFF.

The rearrangement uses TRBV6-6 and TRBJ1-1; 7 positions match TRBD1. CDR3 length: 14 residues. Germline values: CDR1 MNHNY, CDR2 SVGAGI (reference sequence). V shed 5 bases and J 5 bases; nucleotides not matched to a gene: 8. CDR3 coding DNA: TGTGCCAGCAGTCACGACAGGGTAAATACTGAAGCTTTCTTT. This codes for CASSHDRVNTEAFF.

The table lists this clonotype with many counts. The chain couples TRBV7-2 to TRBJ2-4, with TRBD1 identical over 10 bases. J gave up 8 bases and V 5 bases, and 9 bases lay outside the gene matches. This CDR3 contains 15 residues. Per germline, CDR1 SGHTA and CDR2 FQGNSA. The CDR3 reads CASSLGTGAQHIQYF. For the CDR3, the DNA is TGTGCCAGCAGCCTCGGGACAGGGGCCCAGCACATTCAGTACTTC.

The chain combines TRBV29-1 with TRBJ1-2, with D tentatively TRBD1 (6 bases). The CDR3 contains 12 residues. Trimming removed 2 bases at V and 7 bases at J, with 11 bases between. CDR1 and CDR2 (germline): SQVTM, ANQGSEA. The CDR3 region has the DNA TGCAGCGTTGAATCGGGGGCGCCTGGCTACACCTTC. This encodes CSVESGAPGYTF.

This rearrangement joins TRBV14 to TRBJ2-3, with D possibly being TRBD2 (5 bases). The germline V and J ends were trimmed by 0 bases and 2 bases, with 15 bases remaining between them. The CDR3 consists of 17 residues. The V gene's germline CDR1 is SGHDN and CDR2 FVKESK. The CDR3, as DNA: TGTGCCAGCAGCCAAGACGTCGGCGGGCCAGTCACAGATACGCAGTATTTT. Translation: CASSQDVGGPVTDTQYF.

The gene calls are TRBV28 and TRBJ2-7; 9 nucleotides line up with TRBD1. The last part of the DNA fits TRBJ2-5 better; the J call may be wrong. From germline, CDR1 is MDHEN and CDR2 SYDVKM. CDR3 size: 16 residues. The CDR3 reads CASSFLPGQGEETQYF. The CDR3 DNA reads TGTGCCAGCAGTTTTCTCCCGGGACAGGGTGAAGAGACCCAGTACTTC.

The DNA of the CDR3 is TGTGCCACGGGGGGGGACGGCAGTAACGGCGAGCAGTACTTC. Its protein product is CATGGDGSNGEQYF. The genes are TRBV19 and TRBJ2-7; the match to TRBD2 covers 8 bases. Germline V gene sequence: CDR1 LNHDA, CDR2 SQIVND (reference sequence). J gave up 6 bases and V 10 bases, and 14 bases lay outside the gene matches. The CDR3 loop spans 14 amino acids.

The chain combines TRBV3-1 with TRBJ2-3; 10 bases line up with TRBD2. In germline, CDR1 is LGHDT, CDR2 YNNKEL (reference sequence). This CDR3 contains 17 residues. V dropped 5 bases and J dropped 5; count of bases not matched to a gene: 13. CDR3 DNA: TGTGCCAGCAGCAGCCGTGTAAGCGGGAGGGCAGAAGATACGCAGTATTTT. This encodes CASSSRVSGRAEDTQYF.

The rearrangement links TRBV27 to TRBJ2-1, with D unresolved. The CDR3 spans 14 residues. The ends were cut back, 4 bases at V and 2 bases at J, with 9 bases in the middle. Per germline, CDR1 MNHEY and CDR2 SMNVEV (reference sequence). The CDR3 loop reads CASSSADAYNEQFF. DNA of the CDR3: TGTGCCAGCAGTTCCGCCGACGCCTACAATGAGCAGTTCTTC.

A note on this clonotype: Compared with germline, one end of the junction differs, possibly owing to a read error. The chain recombines TRBV29-1 with TRBJ2-2, with D possibly matching TRBD2 (6 bases). In germline, CDR1 is SQVTM, CDR2 ANQGSEA. This CDR3 is 14 amino acids long. In DNA form, the CDR3 reads TGCAGCGTTCCTGGGAGGCGGGTAGGCGGGGAGCTGTTTTTC. The encoded protein is CSVPGRRVGGELFF.

This clonotype occurred a few times. The chain carries TRBV20-1 and TRBJ2-1; 10 bases map to TRBD1. This CDR3 comprises 15 residues. Germline V gene data show CDR1 as DFQATT and CDR2 as SNEGSKA (reference sequence). The trim removed 0 bases at V and 8 bases at J, leaving 7 bases unmatched. For the CDR3, the DNA is TGCAGTGCTAGAGAACCGGGACAGGGGTGGTATGAGCAGTTCTTC. Translation: CSAREPGQGWYEQFF.

This clonotype has only a few counts. V usage is TRBV6-2 or TRBV6-3 and J usage is TRBJ1-5; possibly TRBD1 for D (5 bases). Germline V CDR1 and CDR2: MNHEY, SVGEGT. This CDR3 is 11 amino acids long. V was clipped by 5 bases and J by 11 bases, with 10 bases between them. CDR3 loop: CASSRTGAQHF. The CDR3 nucleotides are TGTGCCAGCAGTCGAACAGGAGCCCAGCATTTT.

This chain connects TRBV20-1 to TRBJ2-1; D call uncertain. Trimming left V 5 bases short and J 11 bases short, with 13 bases between. The CDR3 is 11 residues long. The V gene's germline CDR1 is DFQATT and CDR2 SNEGSKA (reference sequence). The CDR3 nucleotides are TGCAGTGCTGCCCAGGTCCATAAGCAGTTCTTC. As protein: CSAAQVHKQFF.

This sequence joins TRBV7-9 and TRBJ2-3; D is possibly TRBD1 (5 bases). V shed 4 bases and J shed 0 bases, with 23 bases lying between them. The CDR3 is 19 amino acids. Germline V gene lookup returns CDR1 SEHNR and CDR2 FQNEAQ (reference sequence). CDR3 sequence reads: CASSSPQSAPRVSTDTQYF. The CDR3 nucleotides are TGTGCCAGCAGCTCACCTCAATCGGCCCCCAGGGTTAGCACAGATACGCAGTATTTT.

There are a few counts of this clonotype. The V and J genes are TRBV29-1 and TRBJ1-1; TRBD1 is a possible D gene (5 bases). Germline V gene lookup returns CDR1 SQVTM and CDR2 ANQGSEA. This CDR3 contains 13 residues. V gave up 1 base and J gave up 4 bases, with 10 bases separating them. DNA for the CDR3: TGCAGCGTTGAAGGCCAGGGAGTCACTGAAGCTTTCTTT. This translates into CSVEGQGVTEAFF.

Comment on this clonotype: Mismatch with germline at one junction end may stem from a read error. The rearrangement links TRBV12-3 or TRBV12-4 to TRBJ2-3; D is unclear. There are 14 residues in the CDR3. The CDR3 sequence is CASSQTVRTDTRYF. CDR3 nucleotide sequence: TGTGCCAGCAGCCAAACAGTACGCACAGATACGCGGTATTTT.

The CDR3 DNA is TGTGCCAGCAGTGTTCAGCGAGGGCAAGAGACCCAGTACTTC. Translation gives CASSVQRGQETQYF. The chain links TRBV2 to TRBJ2-5; D might be TRBD2 (5 bases). V lost 4 bases to trimming and J lost 2 bases, with 11 bases between them. The germline gives CDR1 SNHLY, CDR2 FYNNEI. The CDR3 extends over 14 amino acids.

This clonotype was counted once. The chain employs TRBV6-5 and TRBJ2-1, with 9 bases that match TRBD2. CDR3 length: 16 amino acids. Germline V gene sequence: CDR1 MNHEY, CDR2 SVGAGI. J gave up 10 bases and V 4 bases, and 14 bases lay outside the gene matches. Here the CDR3 reads CASSLSGGGAILEQFF. CDR3 DNA sequence: TGTGCCAGCAGTTTAAGCGGCGGGGGGGCGATTTTAGAGCAGTTCTTC.

This clonotype was observed a handful of times. This chain uses TRBV12-3 or TRBV12-4 with TRBJ2-1; D gene ambiguous. The length of the CDR3 is 10 residues. Trimming pared 7 bases from V and 10 bases from J, leaving 8 bases between. The CDR3 DNA sequence: TGTGCCAGCAAGCACGGCGAGCAGTTCTTC. This gives the protein CASKHGEQFF.

The chain is built from TRBV5-1 and TRBJ2-3, with unresolved D. Germline lookup yields CDR1 SGHRS and CDR2 YFSETQ. This CDR3 comprises 15 residues. The V end lost 2 bases, the J end lost 1 base, and 11 bases lay between the germline ends. The CDR3: CASSFGVRGTDTQYF. The DNA for the CDR3 is TGCGCCAGCAGCTTCGGAGTGAGAGGCACAGATACGCAGTATTTT. The full variable domain, completed using reference TRBV5-1 and TRBJ2-3, is KAGVTQTPRYLIKTRGQQVTLSCSPISGHRSVSWYQQTPGQGLQFLFEYFSETQRNKGNFPGRFSGRQFSNSRSEMNVSTLELGDSALYLCASSFGVRGTDTQYFGPGTRLTVL.

The V gene is TRBV5-6, the J gene TRBJ2-1, with D tentatively TRBD1 or TRBD2 (5 bases each). Trimming stripped 1 base from V and 8 bases from J, with 16 bases between. This CDR3 has 15 residues. Germline CDR1 SGHDT, CDR2 YYEEEE. The CDR3: CASSLNGASTDEQFF. CDR3 nucleotide sequence: TGTGCCAGCAGCTTGAACGGGGCGAGCACCGATGAGCAGTTCTTC.

This clonotype was observed a few times. The chain is built from TRBV28 and TRBJ2-1, with a tentative D call TRBD2 (5 bases). CDR3 length: 16 amino acids. Trimming cost V 2 bases and J 3 bases, with 14 bases left between them. Germline-derived CDR1 and CDR2 are MDHEN and SYDVKM. The CDR3, as DNA: TGTGCCAGCAGTTTAGGATTGCCTGAGGGCTACAATGAGCAGTTCTTC. This translates into CASSLGLPEGYNEQFF.

The chain is built from TRBV15 and TRBJ2-1; 11 bases fit TRBD2. Germline V lookup: CDR1 LNHNV, CDR2 YYDKDF (reference sequence). The CDR3 covers 16 residues. The V segment lost 1 base and the J segment 1 base; nucleotides outside the gene matches: 0. In DNA, the CDR3 is TGTGCCACCAGCAGAGGACTAGCGGGATCCTACAATGAGCAGTTCTTC. It codes for CATSRGLAGSYNEQFF.

This clonotype occurred a few times. The chain recombines TRBV4-3 with TRBJ1-2; 7 positions agree with TRBD1. The CDR3 consists of 15 residues. The germline V gene has CDR1 LGHNA and CDR2 YSLEER. Losses at the gene ends were 4 bases for V and 5 bases for J; bases not matched to a gene: 10. The CDR3 nucleotides read TGCGCCAGCAGCCTAAAAGGGGACAGTAAATATGGCTACACCTTC. This translates into CASSLKGDSKYGYTF.

The rearrangement uses TRBV4-1 and TRBJ2-3; TRBD2 agrees at 14 bases. After removal of 2 bases from V and 3 bases from J, the junction contained 4 bases not matched to a gene. Germline CDR1 and CDR2: MGHRA and YSYEKL. The CDR3 is 17 residues long. The CDR3 DNA is TGCGCCAGCAGCCAATTTGGGACTAGCGGGAGTACAGATACGCAGTATTTT. The encoded protein is CASSQFGTSGSTDTQYF.

The chain recombines TRBV27 with TRBJ2-1; 12 bases line up with TRBD2. Losses at the gene ends were 5 bases for V and 3 bases for J; bases not matched to a gene: 5. The length of the CDR3 is 16 residues. Looked up from germline, CDR1 is MNHEY and CDR2 is SMNVEV (reference sequence). The CDR3: CASSPTSGGHYNEQFF. The DNA for the CDR3 is TGTGCCAGCAGTCCGACTAGCGGGGGACACTACAATGAGCAGTTCTTC.

In this sample, this clonotype turned up a few times. The V call is TRBV4-1, the J call TRBJ2-7; D gene unclear. The CDR3 sequence is 15 residues long. The V gene lost 0 bases and the J gene lost 0 bases, with 9 bases spanning the gap. Germline assignment: CDR1 MGHRA and CDR2 YSYEKL. CDR3 loop: CASSQDARSSYEQYF. The DNA of the CDR3 is TGCGCCAGCAGCCAAGATGCGCGGAGCTCCTACGAGCAGTACTTC.